Following are 15 T cell receptor beta chains from one sample sequenced in a study of cytomegalovirus exposure and HLA in healthy donors. The PCR had 60 Vbeta and 13 Jbeta primers. The assay was immunoSEQ multiplex PCR, and TCRdb's table has in-frame clones only and misses some. The sample consists of over 150,000 clones, about 81% of them appearing once. The specimen was PBMCs. The receptors come from a woman aged 45-59 years in good health and CMV-seropositive.

The V gene is TRBV5-4, the J gene TRBJ2-7; 8 nucleotides agree with TRBD2. The J segment lost 3 bases and the V segment lost 0 bases, leaving 8 bases of the junction unmatched. The CDR3 covers 16 residues. Germline loops: CDR1 SGHNT, CDR2 YYREEE (reference sequence). This CDR3 reads CASSLAGGAGRYEQYF. CDR3 in DNA: TGTGCCAGCAGCTTGGCGGGAGGGGCGGGACGCTACGAGCAGTACTTC.

This clone was recorded only once. The chain links TRBV10-3 to TRBJ1-4; D not resolved. The germline V gene encodes CDR1 ENHRY and CDR2 SYGVKD. The germline V and J ends were trimmed by 5 bases and 0 bases, with 7 bases remaining between them. CDR3 length: 14 residues. CDR3 in amino acids: CAISPGTTNEKLFF. The CDR3 region has the DNA TGTGCCATCAGTCCGGGGACAACTAATGAAAAACTGTTTTTT.

The CDR3 region has the DNA TGTGCCAGCAGCGTAGGGGGGACAGACCATGGCTACACCTTC. Translating it yields CASSVGGTDHGYTF. This chain connects TRBV9 to TRBJ1-2, with TRBD1 matching over 7 bases. Losses at the gene ends were 0 bases for V and 6 bases for J; bases not matched to a gene: 5. The germline CDR1 and CDR2 sequences are SGDLS and YYNGEE. This CDR3 is built from 14 residues.

The chain links TRBV6-5 to TRBJ1-4; a weak D match, TRBD1 (5 bases). The CDR3 sequence is 14 residues long. CDR1 is MNHEY, CDR2 SVGAGI, per germline. Trimming left V 2 bases short and J 8 bases short, with 12 bases between. CDR3 bases: TGTGCCAGCAGTTACGCCAGGGCTCGAGAAAAACTGTTTTTT. Translated, it gives CASSYARAREKLFF.

The V call is TRBV18, the J call TRBJ2-3; a possible D gene is TRBD1 (5 bases). V was trimmed by 6 bases and J by 3 bases, leaving 16 bases between them. The germline V gene has CDR1 KGHSH and CDR2 LQKENI. The CDR3 loop spans 15 amino acids. The CDR3 nucleotides are TGTGCCAGCTCGCTCACGCAGCAGGGTACAGATACGCAGTATTTT. Residues: CASSLTQQGTDTQYF.

This sequence joins TRBV28 and TRBJ2-2, with D possibly being TRBD1 (6 bases). CDR3 length: 15 amino acids. Germline values: CDR1 MDHEN, CDR2 SYDVKM. V lost 4 bases, J lost 3 bases, and 12 bases lay in between. DNA of the CDR3: TGTGCCAGCAGTTCACAGGGTCTCCACACCGGGGAGCTGTTTTTT. This encodes CASSSQGLHTGELFF.

This chain connects TRBV4-1 to TRBJ2-1, with TRBD1 as a possible D gene (7 bases). Trimming stripped 1 base from V and 6 bases from J, with 13 bases between. The CDR3 is 15 amino acids. Germline values: CDR1 MGHRA, CDR2 YSYEKL. This CDR3 reads CASSQAGAGGNEQFF. The CDR3 region has the DNA TGCGCCAGCAGCCAAGCGGGGGCAGGGGGCAATGAGCAGTTCTTC.

As to this clone: The junction shows a germline mismatch at one end, possibly a read error. This chain joins TRBV7-9 and TRBJ2-3; 15 nucleotides align to TRBD2. The CDR3 runs to 16 residues. The germline V gene has CDR1 SEHNR and CDR2 FQNEAQ (reference sequence). The CDR3 coding sequence is TGTTCCAGCAGCCCGGGACTAGCGGGGGGTACAGATACGCAGTATTTT. It specifies CSSSPGLAGGTDTQYF. Full variable domain (remainder filled in from reference TRBV7-9 and TRBJ2-3): DTGVSQNPRHKITKRGQNVTFRCDPISEHNRLYWYRQTLGQGPEFLTYFQNEAQLEKSRLLSDRFSAERPKGSFSTLEIQRTEQGDSAMYLCSSSPGLAGGTDTQYFGPGTRLTVL.

The J gene is TRBJ1-2, the V gene TRBV19; 9 bases are a match to TRBD1. The junction had 2 bases not matched to a gene; V was cut back by 9 bases and J by 6 bases. This CDR3 contains 11 residues. Germline V gene lookup returns CDR1 LNHDA and CDR2 SQIVND (reference sequence). The CDR3 protein is CASRTGDGYTF. CDR3 nucleotide sequence: TGTGCCAGCCGGACAGGGGATGGCTACACCTTC.

This clone was found once. The V and J genes are TRBV7-9 and TRBJ2-3, with D maybe TRBD1 (6 bases). Trimming stripped 5 bases from V and 0 bases from J, with 18 bases between. This CDR3 has 17 residues. CDR1 is SEHNR, CDR2 FQNEAQ, per germline (reference sequence). In DNA, the CDR3 is TGTGCCAGCAGCCCCCTCCCCCAGGGGACGAGCACAGATACGCAGTATTTT. Translating gives CASSPLPQGTSTDTQYF.

The V call is TRBV5-4, the J call TRBJ2-7; no clear D gene. The V end lost 2 bases, the J end lost 3 bases, and 9 bases lay between the germline ends. Germline CDR1 and CDR2: SGHNT and YYREEE (reference sequence). This CDR3 region has 13 residues. The CDR3 sequence is CASSFERSYEQYF. The CDR3, as DNA: TGTGCCAGCAGCTTTGAACGGAGCTACGAGCAGTACTTC.

This clone showed up just once. The chain couples TRBV7-2 to TRBJ2-2, with D hard to call. The CDR3 runs to 13 residues. Deletions cut 2 bases from V and 2 bases from J, with 3 bases between. The germline CDR1 and CDR2 sequences are SGHTA and FQGNSA. The CDR3 coding sequence is TGTGCCAGCAGCTTACTAAACACCGGGGAGCTGTTTTTT. The encoded protein is CASSLLNTGELFF.

V is TRBV7-9 and J is TRBJ1-2; 7 nucleotides align to TRBD1. There are 13 residues in the CDR3. Germline loops: CDR1 SEHNR, CDR2 FQNEAQ (reference sequence). The trim removed 5 bases at V and 8 bases at J, leaving 8 bases unmatched. The CDR3 sequence is CASSGNTGAGYTF. The CDR3 nucleotides read TGTGCCAGCAGCGGTAACACAGGGGCCGGCTACACCTTC.

J is TRBJ1-6 and V is TRBV5-4; D is possibly TRBD1 (5 bases). This CDR3 has 15 amino acids. V lost 0 bases to trimming and J lost 8 bases, with 12 bases between them. Germline V gives CDR1 SGHNT, CDR2 YYREEE (reference sequence). CDR3 loop: CASSLDQGGDSPLHF. As DNA, the CDR3 is TGTGCCAGCAGCTTGGACCAGGGAGGGGATTCACCCCTCCACTTT.

The chain has TRBV19 and TRBJ2-7; D might be TRBD1 (5 bases). Trimming cost V 3 bases and J 2 bases, with 14 bases left between them. In germline, CDR1 is LNHDA, CDR2 SQIVND (reference sequence). This CDR3 has 15 residues. In DNA form, the CDR3 reads TGTGCCAGTAGTATGTCAGGGTATGGCGCCTACGAGCAGTACTTC. Its protein is CASSMSGYGAYEQYF.